Listed below are T cell receptor beta chains from one sample, sequenced in a study of blood T cell repertoires in COVID-19. Using immunoSEQ multiplex PCR, the repertoire was profiled, and TCRdb retains in-frame clones only, with some absent. The table includes 200,000 to 250,000 clones, around nine tenths detected once. Specimen: PBMCs or T cells enriched from blood (not recorded which). The receptors were gathered from a woman between 50 and 59 years old with acute COVID-19. The CDR3 runs from the conserved cysteine through the conserved F or W. A D gene is named only where the DNA matches it firmly. Rows may omit the clone size; those that give it use once, few, many or a size class.

j_call d_call cdr3_length clone_size v_call cdr3_aa cdr3_nt
TRBJ2-5 - 16 - TRBV9 CASSVAPQSRQETQYF TGTGCCAGCAGCGTGGCCCCCCAGTCCCGTCAAGAGACCCAGTACTTC
TRBJ1-3 TRBD1 15 - TRBV5-1 CASSYGTGSGNTIYF TGCGCCAGCAGCTACGGGACAGGCTCTGGAAACACCATATATTTT
TRBJ1-1 TRBD1 13 - TRBV14 CASSQWGQDQAFF TGTGCCAGCAGCCAATGGGGACAGGATCAAGCTTTCTTT
TRBJ2-5 TRBD2 17 - TRBV5-3 CARSLAGTSGRGETQYF TGTGCCAGAAGCTTGGCCGGGACTAGCGGGAGAGGGGAGACCCAGTACTTC
TRBJ2-3 - 11 - TRBV28 CASSRADTQYF TGTGCCAGCAGTCGGGCAGATACGCAGTATTTT
TRBJ1-1 - 14 - TRBV9 CASSPSGGRAEAFF TGTGCCAGCAGCCCCTCGGGGGGAAGAGCTGAAGCTTTCTTT
TRBJ2-7 - 15 once TRBV7-2 CASSLGRATSYEQYF TGTGCCAGCAGCTTAGGCAGGGCTACATCCTACGAGCAGTACTTC
TRBJ2-2 - 16 - TRBV27 CASSLSFLASTGELFF TGTGCCAGCAGTTTATCGTTCCTAGCGAGCACCGGGGAGCTGTTTTTT
TRBJ1-1 TRBD1 14 - TRBV7-9 CASSRWTGIGEAFF TGTGCCAGCAGCCGCTGGACAGGGATCGGTGAAGCTTTCTTT
TRBJ1-1 TRBD1 12 - TRBV5-4 CASSFTQGMAFF TGTGCCAGCAGCTTCACACAGGGGATGGCTTTCTTT
TRBJ2-7 TRBD2 16 - TRBV7-9 CASSLRGGRALYEQYF TGTGCCAGCAGCCTTAGGGGCGGGAGGGCCTTGTACGAGCAGTACTTC
TRBJ1-3 - 16 - TRBV3-1/TRBV3-2 CASSHLRGTWRNTIYF TGTGCCAGCAGCCATCTCAGGGGAACGTGGAGAAACACCATATATTTT
TRBJ1-1 - 13 - TRBV12-3/TRBV12-4 CASSLQGWTEAFF TGTGCCAGCAGCCTCCAGGGGTGGACTGAAGCTTTCTTT
TRBJ2-7 TRBD1 15 - TRBV19 CASSIGQGEAYEQYF TGTGCCAGTAGTATTGGACAGGGAGAGGCCTACGAGCAGTACTTC
TRBJ2-5 - 15 - TRBV27 CASSLGWGGRETQYF TGTGCCAGCAGTTTGGGGTGGGGAGGTCGAGAGACCCAGTACTTC
TRBJ2-5 - 13 - TRBV5-5 CASSPRGQETQYF TGTGCCAGCAGTCCTCGGGGCCAAGAGACCCAGTACTTC
TRBJ1-5 - 17 - TRBV6-1 CASSEAWRGGPHQPQHF TGTGCCAGCAGTGAAGCGTGGAGGGGGGGCCCACATCAGCCCCAGCATTTT
TRBJ2-7 - 14 - TRBV19 CASSIRQGSYEQYF TGTGCCAGTAGTATACGGCAGGGGTCCTACGAGCAGTACTTC
TRBJ2-7 - 12 - TRBV6-5 CASSWAGREQYF TGTGCCAGCAGTTGGGCAGGGCGGGAGCAGTACTTC
TRBJ1-2 TRBD1 13 - TRBV29-1 CSVADRGGYGYTF TGCAGCGTTGCGGACAGGGGAGGCTATGGCTACACCTTC
TRBJ1-2 - 14 - TRBV19 CASSPGQGSGGYTF TGTGCCAGTAGTCCCGGCCAGGGATCTGGTGGCTACACCTTC
TRBJ2-1 - 15 once TRBV27 CASTYGSSSYNEQFF TGTGCCAGCACCTATGGTTCAAGTTCCTACAATGAGCAGTTCTTC
TRBJ2-7 TRBD1 15 few TRBV13 CASSRPGQGTYEQYF TGTGCCAGCAGCAGACCGGGACAGGGGACCTACGAGCAGTACTTC
TRBJ1-1 - 16 - TRBV19 CASSIFSTGLNTEAFF TGTGCCAGTAGTATATTCTCGACAGGACTGAACACTGAAGCTTTCTTT
TRBJ2-3 - 15 - TRBV19 CASRLTETSTDTQYF TGTGCCAGTAGACTTACAGAAACCAGCACAGATACGCAGTATTTT
TRBJ2-7 - 14 - TRBV28 CASRRGLSLYEQYF TGTGCCAGCAGAAGAGGACTCTCCCTCTACGAGCAGTACTTC
TRBJ2-5 - 14 - TRBV6-5 CATMLTGGQETQYF TGTGCCACGATGCTTACAGGTGGACAAGAGACCCAGTACTTC
TRBJ2-3 - 16 - TRBV19 CASSIDATGLTDTQYF TGTGCCAGTAGTATAGATGCGACAGGTCTCACAGATACGCAGTATTTT
TRBJ2-1 - 16 - TRBV5-5 CASRRGSGGKYNEQFF TGTGCCAGCAGGAGGGGTAGCGGAGGGAAATACAATGAGCAGTTCTTC
TRBJ2-7 TRBD2 14 - TRBV20-1 CSASRLAGGDEQYF TGCAGTGCTAGTAGGCTAGCGGGAGGGGACGAGCAGTACTTC
TRBJ2-7 TRBD2 16 - TRBV19 CASSKEGGSDTYEQYF TGTGCCAGTAGTAAGGAGGGCGGGAGCGACACCTACGAGCAGTACTTC
TRBJ2-1 - 13 - TRBV30 CAWSVKGVDEQFF TGTGCCTGGAGTGTAAAGGGGGTCGATGAGCAGTTCTTC
TRBJ1-3 TRBD1 18 - TRBV28 CASSWRGQRFLSGNTIYF TGTGCCAGCAGCTGGAGGGGACAGCGCTTTTTATCTGGAAACACCATATATTTT
TRBJ2-6 - 15 - TRBV27 CASSLQGLGANVLTF TGTGCCAGCAGTTTACAGGGGCTCGGGGCCAACGTCCTGACTTTC
TRBJ2-7 TRBD2 15 - TRBV19 CASTIGASGSYEQYF TGTGCCAGTACCATCGGGGCTAGCGGGAGTTACGAGCAGTACTTC
TRBJ1-6 - 15 - TRBV30 CAWSQGRGFNSPLHF TGTGCCTGGAGTCAGGGGAGGGGGTTTAATTCACCCCTCCACTTT
TRBJ2-5 - 16 - TRBV27 CASSLSISYISETQYF TGTGCCAGCAGTTTATCAATTTCGTATATTTCAGAGACCCAGTACTTC
TRBJ2-3 - 14 once TRBV27 CASSLGGEVDTQYF TGTGCCAGCAGTTTGGGGGGAGAGGTAGATACGCAGTATTTT
TRBJ1-3 - 18 - TRBV4-1 CASSQAGGTGRTGNTIYF TGCGCCAGCAGCCAAGCGGGGGGAACAGGGAGGACTGGAAACACCATATATTTT
TRBJ1-5 - 14 - TRBV7-9 CASSRDSSNQPQHF TGTGCCAGCAGTCGAGACAGTAGCAATCAGCCCCAGCATTTT
TRBJ1-4 TRBD1 14 - TRBV5-1 CASSQGQVNEKLFF TGCGCCAGCAGCCAGGGACAGGTTAATGAAAAACTGTTTTTT
TRBJ2-7 TRBD2 14 - TRBV30 CAWSVPRTSGEQYF TGTGCCTGGAGTGTACCGCGGACTAGCGGTGAGCAGTACTTC
TRBJ1-3 - 13 few TRBV6-1 CASSDNSGNTIYF TGTGCCAGCAGTGACAACTCTGGAAACACCATATATTTT
TRBJ2-2 - 15 - TRBV7-9 CASSYRETNTGELFF TGTGCCAGCAGCTACCGGGAGACGAACACCGGGGAGCTGTTTTTT
TRBJ1-3 - 17 once TRBV15 CATSSPPGGPSGNTIYF TGTGCCACCAGCAGTCCCCCGGGGGGCCCCTCTGGAAACACCATATATTTT
TRBJ2-1 TRBD1 15 - TRBV11-3 CASSSRDRGMREQFF TGTGCCAGCAGCTCCCGGGACAGGGGAATGCGTGAGCAGTTCTTC
TRBJ2-3 TRBD2 16 - TRBV9 CASSVGGGPRTDTQYF TGTGCCAGCAGCGTAGGGGGAGGGCCACGCACAGATACGCAGTATTTT
TRBJ1-4 - 17 - TRBV28 CASSSYAIREGGEKLFF TGTGCCAGCAGTTCATATGCCATCAGGGAAGGTGGTGAAAAACTGTTTTTT
TRBJ1-5 - 14 - TRBV28 CASSLFRGDQPQHF TGTGCCAGCAGTTTATTTAGAGGCGATCAGCCCCAGCATTTT
TRBJ1-4 - 15 - TRBV13 CASSTRQATNEKLFF TGTGCCAGCAGCACACGACAGGCAACTAATGAAAAACTGTTTTTT
TRBJ2-1 TRBD2 14 - TRBV7-2 CASTGGASYNEQFF TGTGCCAGCACGGGAGGCGCTTCCTACAATGAGCAGTTCTTC
TRBJ1-1 TRBD1 14 - TRBV7-3 CASSWGQGATEAFF TGTGCCAGCAGCTGGGGACAGGGGGCAACTGAAGCTTTCTTT
TRBJ1-6 - 12 - TRBV7-2 CASSLTLGALHF TGTGCCAGCAGCTTAACGTTAGGAGCCCTCCACTTT